This TCR beta chain originates from a study of blood T cell repertoires in COVID-19. At the level of the study: There were acute and convalescent COVID-19 samples, and they came from the United States, Italy and Spain. T cells, B-cell-depleted T cells, or PBMCs supplied cDNA or gDNA.

Assay used: immunoSEQ multiplex PCR; TCRdb lists only in-frame clones, some missing. Of around 70,000 clones listed, roughly 83% are singletons. This CDR3 is built from 13 residues. The V and J ends lost 7 bases and 2 bases respectively, with 9 bases between them. The sample holds a few counts of this clone. The rearrangement joins TRBV12-3 or TRBV12-4 to TRBJ1-3, with unresolved D. Specimen: peripheral blood. The receptor comes from a man older than 75 with acute or convalescent COVID-19. CDR3 sequence (DNA): TGTGCCAGCAACCAGACTCCTGGAAACACCATATATTTT. This codes for CASNQTPGNTIYF.